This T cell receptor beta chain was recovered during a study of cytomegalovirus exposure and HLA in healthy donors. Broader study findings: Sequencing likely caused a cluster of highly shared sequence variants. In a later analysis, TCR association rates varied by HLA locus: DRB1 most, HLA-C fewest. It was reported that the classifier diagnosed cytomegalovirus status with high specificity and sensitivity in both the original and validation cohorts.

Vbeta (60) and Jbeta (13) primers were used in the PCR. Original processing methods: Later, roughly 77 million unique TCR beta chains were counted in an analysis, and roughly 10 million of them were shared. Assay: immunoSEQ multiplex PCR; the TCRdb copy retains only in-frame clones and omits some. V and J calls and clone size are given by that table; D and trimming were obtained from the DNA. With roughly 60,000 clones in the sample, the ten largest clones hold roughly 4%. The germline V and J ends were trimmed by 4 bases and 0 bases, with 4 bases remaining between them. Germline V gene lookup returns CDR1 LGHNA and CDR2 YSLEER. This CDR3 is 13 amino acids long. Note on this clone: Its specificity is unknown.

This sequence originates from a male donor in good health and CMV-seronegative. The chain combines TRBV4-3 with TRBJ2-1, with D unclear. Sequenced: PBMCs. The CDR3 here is CASSPSSYNEQFF. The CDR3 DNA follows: TGCGCCAGCAGCCCCTCCTCCTACAATGAGCAGTTCTTC.